Shown below are 22 T cell receptor beta chains from a single sample sequenced in a study of shared clonotypes between healthy human individuals. Using immunoSEQ multiplex PCR, the repertoire was profiled, and TCRdb retains in-frame clones only, with some absent. The repertoire includes approximately 1,000,000 clones, around three quarters of them detected once, and about 0.52% sits in the top ten. Sequencing was carried out using memory CD4+ T cells from PBMCs. Subset meaning: CD45RA-negative fraction. The receptors come from a man younger than 35 in good health. Some clones in this sample may be carry-over from other donors' samples.

This chain links TRBV7-9 with TRBJ1-2; D uncertain. The CDR3 runs 12 residues. In germline, CDR1 is SEHNR, CDR2 FQNEAQ (reference sequence). Trimming took 8 bases from V and 1 from J, leaving 8 bases between them. DNA for the CDR3: TGTGCCAGCTCAGGCAATAACTATGGCTACACCTTC. Translation gives CASSGNNYGYTF.

Regarding this clone: The same CDR3 can be traced to other DNA sequences in this sample. The chain has TRBV6-6 and TRBJ2-7; 12 bases fit TRBD2. V gave up 6 bases and J gave up 0 bases; unmatched junction bases: 3. Per the germline V gene, CDR1 is MNHNY and CDR2 is SVGAGI (reference sequence). The CDR3 consists of 15 residues. CDR3 nucleotides: TGTGCCAGCAGCCAGACTAGCGGGAGCTCCTACGAGCAGTACTTC. Protein sequence: CASSQTSGSSYEQYF.

Concerning this clone itself: A read error is the likely source, as a far larger clone sits one nucleotide away. Other nucleotide sequences in the sample specify the same CDR3. The rearrangement uses TRBV2 and TRBJ2-3; D gene unclear. Trimming removed 5 bases from V and 2 bases from J, with 2 bases in between. CDR1 SNHLY and CDR2 FYNNEI come from the germline V gene. The CDR3 has 11 amino acids. The CDR3 coding sequence is TGTGCCAGCAGTTCCACAGATACGCAGTATTTT. Translation gives CASSSTDTQYF. The full variable domain, with the rest looked up from reference TRBV2 and TRBJ2-3, is EPEVTQTPSHQVTQMGQEVILRCVPISNHLYFYWYRQILGQKVEFLVSFYNNEISEKSEIFDDQFSVERPDGSNFTLKIRSTKLEDSAMYFCASSSTDTQYFGPGTRLTVL.

V is TRBV6-5 and J is TRBJ2-3; D is unclear. Germline V lookup: CDR1 MNHEY, CDR2 SVGAGI. The CDR3 is made up of 13 amino acids. Trimming took off 0 bases at V and 6 bases at J, with 7 bases between the two ends. For the CDR3, the DNA is TGTGCCAGCAGTTACTCTCCCGGCGATACGCAGTATTTT. It codes for CASSYSPGDTQYF.

The chain is built from TRBV7-2 and TRBJ2-3; TRBD2 aligns across 12 bases. Germline V CDR1 and CDR2: SGHTA, FQGNSA. V dropped 1 base and J dropped 8; count of bases not matched to a gene: 4. This CDR3 contains 15 residues. CDR3 coding DNA: TGTGCCAGCAGCTTAGGACTAGCGGGAGAAGGTACGCAGTATTTT. It specifies CASSLGLAGEGTQYF.

This clone turned up a few times. V gene TRBV5-4 combines with J gene TRBJ2-5, with 11 bases identical to TRBD2. With 4 bases clipped from V and 5 bases from J, the junction kept 4 bases outside the gene matches. The germline V gene encodes CDR1 SGHNT and CDR2 YYREEE (reference sequence). The CDR3 is 14 residues long. The chain's CDR3 is CASSRGLADETQYF. CDR3 coding DNA: TGTGCCAGCAGCAGGGGACTAGCGGACGAGACCCAGTACTTC. Based on the CDR3 plus reference TRBV5-4 and TRBJ2-5, the full variable domain is ETGVTQSPTHLIKTRGQQVTLRCSSQSGHNTVSWYQQALGQGPQFIFQYYREEENGRGNFPPRFSGLQFPNYSSELNVNALELDDSALYLCASSRGLADETQYFGPGTRLLVL.

This chain links TRBV5-4 with TRBJ2-6; tentatively, D is TRBD1 (7 bases). Trimming stripped 5 bases from V and 4 bases from J, with 13 bases between. The CDR3 runs to 15 residues. The germline CDR1 and CDR2 sequences are SGHNT and YYREEE (reference sequence). The CDR3 DNA is TGTGCCAGCAGTGACAGGGCGGGAGGGGCCAACGTCCTGACTTTC. Its translation: CASSDRAGGANVLTF.

This clone came up once. Additional DNA sequences in this sample encode the identical CDR3. V usage is TRBV18 and J usage is TRBJ2-7; no reliable D call. CDR1 is KGHSH and CDR2 is LQKENI in the germline V gene. This CDR3 comprises 13 residues. Trimming stripped 6 bases from V and 4 bases from J, with 13 bases between. The CDR3 reads CASSPPQGYEQYF. CDR3 nucleotides: TGTGCCAGCTCCCCGCCCCAAGGTTACGAGCAGTACTTC.

As to this clone: A much larger clone differs by one base, so this may be a read error. The chain links TRBV6-4 to TRBJ1-1; D uncertain. Trimming took off 6 bases at V and 1 base at J, with 9 bases between the two ends. The CDR3 totals 13 residues. Germline V lookup: CDR1 MRHNA, CDR2 SNTAGT. CDR3 in DNA: TGTGCCAGCAGCCCACAGCCGAACACTGAAGCTTTCTTT. Translating it yields CASSPQPNTEAFF.

The gene calls are TRBV7-8 and TRBJ2-2; D might be TRBD1 or TRBD2, each matching 6 bases. The CDR3 length is 18 residues. Trimming left V 1 base short and J 4 bases short, with 19 bases between. Germline assignment: CDR1 SGHVS and CDR2 FQNEAQ. The CDR3 reads CASSLEAVGGGATGELFF. The CDR3 bases are TGTGCCAGCAGCTTAGAGGCGGTGGGGGGCGGCGCCACCGGGGAGCTGTTTTTT.

This rearrangement joins TRBV28 to TRBJ1-5; a possible D gene is TRBD1 (5 bases). The germline V and J ends were trimmed by 5 bases and 7 bases, with 15 bases remaining between them. The CDR3 covers 14 residues. In germline, CDR1 is MDHEN, CDR2 SYDVKM. The CDR3, as DNA: TGTGCCAGCAGTCCGCAGGGACTGCGGCAGCCCCAGCATTTT. It translates to CASSPQGLRQPQHF.

The V call is TRBV5-6, the J call TRBJ1-3; D may be TRBD1 (6 bases). The CDR3 loop spans 15 amino acids. Trimming cost V 0 bases and J 3 bases, with 10 bases left between them. The V gene's germline CDR1 is SGHDT and CDR2 YYEEEE. The DNA of the CDR3 is TGTGCCAGCAGCTTGGGTTGGGGGCTTGGAAACACCATATATTTT. Its translation: CASSLGWGLGNTIYF.

The V and J genes are TRBV5-1 and TRBJ2-5, with unresolved D. V lost 4 bases to trimming and J lost 5 bases, with 12 bases between them. The V gene's germline CDR1 is SGHRS and CDR2 YFSETQ. The CDR3 is 13 amino acids. CDR3 region: CASSPEITETQYF. The CDR3 nucleotides read TGCGCCAGCAGCCCAGAGATTACGGAGACCCAGTACTTC.

The rearrangement joins TRBV27 to TRBJ2-7; D might be TRBD1 or TRBD2, each matching 5 bases. CDR1 and CDR2 from the germline V gene are MNHEY and SMNVEV (reference sequence). CDR3 size: 15 residues. Trimming removed 5 bases from V and 2 bases from J, with 16 bases in between. The CDR3 is CASSPEGVGAYEQYF. CDR3 sequence (DNA): TGTGCCAGCAGTCCAGAGGGAGTGGGGGCCTACGAGCAGTACTTC.

This rearrangement joins TRBV28 to TRBJ1-4; 9 bases match TRBD1. Germline CDR1 and CDR2: MDHEN and SYDVKM. The V segment lost 4 bases and the J segment 7 bases; nucleotides outside the gene matches: 7. There are 15 residues in the CDR3. As DNA, the CDR3 is TGTGCCAGCAGTTCCACAGGGGGCGCGTCTGAAAAACTGTTTTTT. This translates into CASSSTGGASEKLFF.

This clone was seen once. Other DNA sequences in the same sample also yield this CDR3. The V gene is TRBV20-1, the J gene TRBJ2-1; no clear D gene. The CDR3 is 10 amino acids. The V and J ends lost 6 bases and 4 bases respectively, with 4 bases between them. CDR1 is DFQATT, CDR2 SNEGSKA, per germline (reference sequence). The CDR3 sequence: CSAVYNEQFF. CDR3 bases: TGCAGTGCCGTGTACAATGAGCAGTTCTTC.

The V and J genes are TRBV11-3 and TRBJ2-3; D remains ambiguous. The CDR3 runs to 13 residues. The V gene's germline CDR1 is SGHNT and CDR2 YENEEA. Trimming removed 3 bases at V and 5 bases at J, with 9 bases between. The CDR3 nucleotides are TGTGCCAGCAGCTTCGACTCGCAAGATACGCAGTATTTT. Its translation: CASSFDSQDTQYF.

V and J are TRBV7-8 and TRBJ1-1; D possibly corresponds to TRBD1 (6 bases). Trimming shortened V by 1 base and J by 4 bases, and 13 bases separated the two germline ends. From germline, CDR1 is SGHVS and CDR2 FQNEAQ. The CDR3 extends over 15 amino acids. The DNA for the CDR3 is TGTGCCAGCAGCTTAGTATGGGGGGCGCCCACTGAAGCTTTCTTT. Its protein is CASSLVWGAPTEAFF.

The chain carries TRBV5-6 and TRBJ2-7; D possibly corresponds to TRBD1 (6 bases). The V gene's germline CDR1 is SGHDT and CDR2 YYEEEE. CDR3 length: 12 amino acids. The V end lost 3 bases, the J end lost 9 bases, and 13 bases lay between the germline ends. CDR3 sequence reads: CASSSAGVGQYF. The CDR3 DNA reads as TGTGCCAGCAGCTCCGCAGGGGTCGGGCAGTACTTC.

The chain has TRBV6-5 and TRBJ1-1; D is perhaps TRBD1 (5 bases). V lost 6 bases, J lost 4 bases, and 18 bases lay in between. Germline V lookup: CDR1 MNHEY, CDR2 SVGAGI. This CDR3 has 15 amino acids. This CDR3 reads CASRRQTGFSTEAFF. The CDR3 region has the DNA TGTGCCAGCAGACGCCAAACAGGATTTAGCACTGAAGCTTTCTTT.

The chain links TRBV2 to TRBJ2-3, with D possibly TRBD1 on 5 matching bases. V was trimmed by 6 bases and J by 5 bases, leaving 15 bases between them. The CDR3 has 14 residues. The germline V gene has CDR1 SNHLY and CDR2 FYNNEI. The CDR3 loop is CASRGSQGIDTQYF. The CDR3 DNA reads TGTGCCAGCAGGGGATCGCAGGGAATAGATACGCAGTATTTT.

The count of this clone is one. This chain uses TRBV7-2 with TRBJ2-1; D call uncertain. The CDR3 is 14 amino acids. Germline CDR1 reads SGHTA; CDR2 reads FQGNSA. The V gene lost 1 base and the J gene lost 5 bases, with 9 bases spanning the gap. The DNA of the CDR3 is TGTGCCAGCAGCTTAGTTGTAGGCGACAATGAGCAGTTCTTC. It encodes CASSLVVGDNEQFF.